This T cell receptor beta chain was documented in a study of control samples from healthy donors and cancer patients. Sequencing used immunoSEQ multiplex PCR; TCRdb keeps in-frame clones, though not all of them. The repertoire has about 140,000 clones, roughly 92% of them found once; the top ten carry roughly 13%. Per germline, CDR1 LGHDT and CDR2 YNNKEL (reference sequence). This CDR3 is 16 amino acids long. After removal of 4 bases from V and 2 bases from J, the junction contained 4 bases not matched to a gene. The genes are TRBV3-1 (or the pseudogene TRBV3-2) and TRBJ2-6, with 8 positions matching TRBD1. Material: blood. The sequence was collected from a man between 35 and 55 years old in good health. The CDR3 region is CASSPQGAAGANVLTF. CDR3 nucleotide sequence: TGTGCCAGCAGCCCTCAGGGGGCGGCTGGGGCCAACGTCCTGACTTTC.